The 17 T cell receptor beta chains below come from one sample, sequenced in a study of blood T cell repertoires in COVID-19 (dated by TCRdb to the early 2020s). The library was generated by the immunoSEQ multiplex PCR assay. TCRdb provides this immuneACCESS table in a form limited to in-frame rearrangements. Some clones are lacking; in checked studies, under half of them reflect an unresolved V gene, and why the rest are absent is not known. The sample includes about 200,000 clones, with over 75% observed a single time. Together, the top ten hold approximately 5.9% of the sample. The specimen sequenced was peripheral blood. The source is an older man with acute or convalescent COVID-19.

The chain uses TRBV28 and TRBJ1-2; 11 bases agree with TRBD1. Germline V gene lookup returns CDR1 MDHEN and CDR2 SYDVKM. The CDR3 is 15 residues long. V gave up 5 bases and J gave up 8 bases; unmatched junction bases: 10. In nucleotides, the CDR3 is TGTGCCAGCAGTACCCCCGGGACAGGGGGAAGAGGCTACACCTTC. Translated: CASSTPGTGGRGYTF.

The genes are TRBV7-9 and TRBJ2-1; possibly TRBD1 for D (6 bases). The germline V and J ends were trimmed by 1 base and 5 bases, with 12 bases remaining between them. This CDR3 has 15 amino acids. Per the germline V gene, CDR1 is SEHNR and CDR2 is FQNEAQ (reference sequence). CDR3 residues: CASSLVTGSDNEQFF. The CDR3, as DNA: TGTGCCAGCAGCTTAGTAACAGGGTCGGACAATGAGCAGTTCTTC.

This rearrangement joins TRBV3-1 (or the pseudogene TRBV3-2) to TRBJ2-2, with TRBD1 matching 10 bases. This CDR3 spans 18 amino acids. Germline V gene sequence: CDR1 LGHDT, CDR2 YNNKEL (reference sequence). V shed 1 base, J shed 7 bases, and the junction held 12 bases outside the gene matches. In DNA form, the CDR3 reads TGTGCCAGCAGCCAAGCCCCGGGACAGGGGAACGAGGGCGGGGAGCTGTTTTTT. This codes for CASSQAPGQGNEGGELFF.

The chain employs TRBV24-1 and TRBJ2-5; 9 positions agree with TRBD1. V trimming: 6 bases; J trimming: 4 bases; junction bases outside the gene matches: 8. Germline values: CDR1 KGHDR, CDR2 SFDVKD. There are 15 residues in the CDR3. In DNA, the CDR3 is TGTGCCACCAGTCCTGGGACAGGGATAGGAGAGACCCAGTACTTC. This gives the protein CATSPGTGIGETQYF.

This clone was found once. The chain has TRBV4-1 and TRBJ1-5, with D possibly TRBD1 on 6 matching bases. CDR3 size: 14 residues. Germline V CDR1 and CDR2: MGHRA, YSYEKL. V lost 2 bases, J lost 6 bases, and 11 bases lay in between. The CDR3 region has the DNA TGCGCCAGCAGCCAAAATTACAGGGCTCAGCCCCAGCATTTT. Residues: CASSQNYRAQPQHF.

This sequence joins TRBV5-1 and TRBJ2-1, with TRBD2 identical over 8 bases. V dropped 3 bases and J dropped 10; count of bases not matched to a gene: 12. This CDR3 spans 15 amino acids. Germline lookup yields CDR1 SGHRS and CDR2 YFSETQ. CDR3 residues: CASSSSTRASGEQFF. In DNA form, the CDR3 reads TGCGCCAGCAGCTCCTCCACTCGTGCTAGCGGGGAGCAGTTCTTC.

The V call is TRBV6-5, the J call TRBJ1-1; D is unresolved. Germline lookup yields CDR1 MNHEY and CDR2 SVGAGI. V lost 8 bases, J lost 1 base, and 11 bases lay in between. The CDR3 spans 13 residues. DNA of the CDR3: TGTGCCAGCGGCTGGGCAGAGAACACTGAAGCTTTCTTT. Residues: CASGWAENTEAFF.

The chain carries TRBV18 and TRBJ2-5; 11 bases map to TRBD2. V shed 3 bases, J shed 3 bases, and the junction held 3 bases outside the gene matches. This CDR3 region has 15 residues. Looked up from germline, CDR1 is KGHSH and CDR2 is LQKENI. CDR3 nucleotide sequence: TGTGCCAGCTCACCTGTAGCGGGAGGGGAAGAGACCCAGTACTTC. Translating it yields CASSPVAGGEETQYF.

V usage is TRBV5-1 and J usage is TRBJ1-1; 9 bases align to TRBD1. The V gene end was trimmed by 2 bases and the J gene end by 10 bases; junction bases not matched to a gene: 15. Per germline, CDR1 SGHRS and CDR2 YFSETQ. The CDR3 covers 16 residues. For the CDR3, the DNA is TGCGCCAGCAGCTTACGCCGGGACAGGGATAATTTTGGAGCTTTCTTT. Translating gives CASSLRRDRDNFGAFF.

The chain has TRBV4-1 and TRBJ2-1; TRBD2 might be the D (5 bases). Trimming stripped 1 base from V and 7 bases from J, with 14 bases between. The CDR3 has 15 residues. Germline V gene sequence: CDR1 MGHRA, CDR2 YSYEKL. The chain's CDR3 is CASSQGPYRGNEQFF. CDR3 nucleotides: TGCGCCAGCAGCCAAGGGCCTTACCGGGGAAATGAGCAGTTCTTC.

This chain connects TRBV29-1 to TRBJ2-1; 11 bases align to TRBD2. In germline, CDR1 is SQVTM, CDR2 ANQGSEA. J lost 6 bases, V lost 6 bases, and 10 bases had no gene match. The CDR3 runs to 15 residues. The chain's CDR3 is CSVDSSGRASNEQFF. DNA of the CDR3: TGCAGCGTAGACAGTAGCGGGAGGGCCTCCAATGAGCAGTTCTTC.

The CDR3 sequence: CASSGLAGRNTGELFF. CDR3 coding DNA: TGTGCCAGCAGCGGGCTAGCGGGAAGGAACACCGGGGAGCTGTTTTTT. The gene calls are TRBV5-4 and TRBJ2-2; 9 positions match TRBD2. V was clipped by 4 bases and J by 1 base; unmatched bases: 5. The CDR3 spans 16 residues. Germline V lookup: CDR1 SGHNT, CDR2 YYREEE (reference sequence).

The chain links TRBV15 to TRBJ2-7, with 13 bases fitting TRBD2. The CDR3 sequence is 17 residues long. V lost 5 bases and J lost 4; bases outside the gene matches: 11. Germline CDR1 LNHNV, CDR2 YYDKDF (reference sequence). The CDR3 sequence: CATSEEPGLAGPYEQYV. CDR3 DNA sequence: TGTGCCACCAGCGAAGAACCGGGACTAGCGGGGCCTTACGAGCAGTACGTC.

The rearrangement joins TRBV24-1 to TRBJ2-7, with 7 nucleotides matching TRBD2. Germline-derived CDR1 and CDR2 are KGHDR and SFDVKD. With 6 bases clipped from V and 5 bases from J, the junction kept 6 bases outside the gene matches. The CDR3 covers 13 residues. CDR3 sequence: CATSTGLRHEQYF. CDR3 nucleotides: TGTGCCACCAGTACGGGACTAAGGCACGAGCAGTACTTC.

Comments on this clone: Additional DNA sequences in this sample encode the identical CDR3. This chain uses TRBV5-1 with TRBJ2-2; 8 nucleotides align to TRBD2. V was pared by 0 bases and J by 5 bases, with 6 bases of the junction left unmatched. Germline V gives CDR1 SGHRS, CDR2 YFSETQ. This CDR3 has 16 residues. Written as DNA, the CDR3 is TGCGCCAGCAGCTTGGACGGGGGGGCGGGGACCGGGGAGCTGTTTTTT. Translation gives CASSLDGGAGTGELFF. Full variable domain (remainder filled in from reference TRBV5-1 and TRBJ2-2): KAGVTQTPRYLIKTRGQQVTLSCSPISGHRSVSWYQQTPGQGLQFLFEYFSETQRNKGNFPGRFSGRQFSNSRSEMNVSTLELGDSALYLCASSLDGGAGTGELFFGEGSRLTVL.

The chain joins TRBV18 to TRBJ2-2; a weak D match, TRBD2 (6 bases). The CDR3 extends over 15 amino acids. Per germline, CDR1 KGHSH and CDR2 LQKENI. Trimming cost V 4 bases and J 2 bases, with 11 bases left between them. DNA of the CDR3: TGTGCCAGCTCACGTCTGGCGGGAAACACCGGGGAGCTGTTTTTT. It yields the protein CASSRLAGNTGELFF.

The chain is built from TRBV6-5 and TRBJ2-7; a weak D match, TRBD1 (5 bases). V gave up 6 bases and J gave up 6 bases, with 15 bases separating them. The CDR3 consists of 13 residues. Per the germline V gene, CDR1 is MNHEY and CDR2 is SVGAGI. This CDR3 reads CASSLDSILEQYV. DNA for the CDR3: TGTGCCAGCAGCTTAGACAGCATACTCGAGCAGTACGTC.